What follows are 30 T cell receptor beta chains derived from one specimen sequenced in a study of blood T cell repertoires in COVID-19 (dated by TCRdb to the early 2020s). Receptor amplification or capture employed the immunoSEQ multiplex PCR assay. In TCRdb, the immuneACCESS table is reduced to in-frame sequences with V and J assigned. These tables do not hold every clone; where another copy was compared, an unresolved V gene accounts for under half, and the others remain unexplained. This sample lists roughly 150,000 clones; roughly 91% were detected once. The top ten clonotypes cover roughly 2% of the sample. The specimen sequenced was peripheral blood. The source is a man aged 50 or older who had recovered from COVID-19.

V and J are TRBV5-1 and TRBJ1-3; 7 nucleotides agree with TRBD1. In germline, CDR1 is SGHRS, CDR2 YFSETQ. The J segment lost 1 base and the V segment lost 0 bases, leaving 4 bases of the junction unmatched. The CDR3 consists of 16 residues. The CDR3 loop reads CASSLGSTGSGNTIYF. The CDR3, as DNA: TGCGCCAGCAGCTTGGGGTCGACAGGGTCTGGAAACACCATATATTTT.

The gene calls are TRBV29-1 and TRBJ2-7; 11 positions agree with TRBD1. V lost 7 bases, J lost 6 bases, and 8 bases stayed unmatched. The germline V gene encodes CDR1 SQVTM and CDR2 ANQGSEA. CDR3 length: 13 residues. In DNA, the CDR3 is TGCAGCGCTAGGACAGGGGGCTTGAGCGAGCAGTACTTC. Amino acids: CSARTGGLSEQYF.

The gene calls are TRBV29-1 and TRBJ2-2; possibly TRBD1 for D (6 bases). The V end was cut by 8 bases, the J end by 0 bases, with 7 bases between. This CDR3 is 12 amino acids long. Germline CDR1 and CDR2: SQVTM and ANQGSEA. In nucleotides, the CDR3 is TGCAGCTGGACAGCGAACACCGGGGAGCTGTTTTTT. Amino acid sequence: CSWTANTGELFF.

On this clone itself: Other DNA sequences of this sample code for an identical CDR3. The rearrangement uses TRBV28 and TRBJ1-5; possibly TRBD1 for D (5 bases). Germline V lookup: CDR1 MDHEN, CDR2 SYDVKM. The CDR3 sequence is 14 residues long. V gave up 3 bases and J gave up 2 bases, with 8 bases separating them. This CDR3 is CASSLVRGNQPQHF. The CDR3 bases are TGTGCCAGCAGTTTGGTCAGGGGCAATCAGCCCCAGCATTTT.

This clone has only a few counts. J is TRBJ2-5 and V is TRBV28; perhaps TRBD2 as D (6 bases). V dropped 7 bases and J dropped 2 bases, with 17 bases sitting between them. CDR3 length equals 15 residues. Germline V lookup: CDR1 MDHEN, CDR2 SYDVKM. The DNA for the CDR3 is TGTGCCAGCAACCTCCTTGGAGGGATGCAAGAGACCCAGTACTTC. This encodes CASNLLGGMQETQYF.

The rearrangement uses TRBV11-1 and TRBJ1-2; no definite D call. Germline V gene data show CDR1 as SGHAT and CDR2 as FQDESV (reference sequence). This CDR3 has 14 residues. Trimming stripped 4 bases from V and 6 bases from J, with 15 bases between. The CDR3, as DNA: TGTGCCAGCAGCTCCCTCGGACGGGAGAATGGCTACACCTTC. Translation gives CASSSLGRENGYTF. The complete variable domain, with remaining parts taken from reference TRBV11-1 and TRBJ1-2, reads EAEVAQSPRYKITEKSQAVAFWCDPISGHATLYWYRQILGQGPELLVQFQDESVVDDSQLPKDRFSAERLKGVDSTLKIQPAELGDSAMYLCASSSLGRENGYTFGSGTRLTVV.

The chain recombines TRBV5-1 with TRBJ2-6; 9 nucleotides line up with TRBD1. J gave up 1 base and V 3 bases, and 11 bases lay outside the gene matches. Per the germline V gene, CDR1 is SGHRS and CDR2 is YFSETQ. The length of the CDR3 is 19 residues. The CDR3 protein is CASSSGSTGGASGANVLTF. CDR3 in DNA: TGCGCCAGCAGCTCTGGAAGCACAGGGGGCGCGTCTGGGGCCAACGTCCTGACTTTC.

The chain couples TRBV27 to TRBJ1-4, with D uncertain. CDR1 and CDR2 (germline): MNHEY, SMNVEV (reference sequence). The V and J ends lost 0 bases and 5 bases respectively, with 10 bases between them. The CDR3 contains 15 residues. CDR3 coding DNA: TGTGCCAGCAGTTTATCGACACGGAGGAATGAAAAACTGTTTTTT. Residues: CASSLSTRRNEKLFF.

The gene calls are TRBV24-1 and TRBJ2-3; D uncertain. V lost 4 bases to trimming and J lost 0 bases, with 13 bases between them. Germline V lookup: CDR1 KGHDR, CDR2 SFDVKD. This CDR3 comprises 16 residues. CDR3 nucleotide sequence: TGTGCCACCAGTGACCCACTCGACACTAGCACAGATACGCAGTATTTT. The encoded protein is CATSDPLDTSTDTQYF.

The CDR3 here is CASSPGLQGDEQFF. CDR3 sequence (DNA): TGTGCCAGCTCACCAGGGCTACAGGGGGATGAGCAGTTCTTC. V is TRBV18 and J is TRBJ2-1, with 8 bases matching TRBD1. V lost 2 bases and J lost 8; bases outside the gene matches: 5. Per the germline V gene, CDR1 is KGHSH and CDR2 is LQKENI. This CDR3 is 14 amino acids long.

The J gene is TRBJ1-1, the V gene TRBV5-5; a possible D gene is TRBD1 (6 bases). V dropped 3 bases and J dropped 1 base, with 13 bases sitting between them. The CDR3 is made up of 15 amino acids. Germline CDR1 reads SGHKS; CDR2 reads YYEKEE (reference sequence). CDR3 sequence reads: CASSSVTGGNTEAFF. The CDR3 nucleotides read TGTGCCAGCAGCTCGGTGACAGGAGGGAACACTGAAGCTTTCTTT.

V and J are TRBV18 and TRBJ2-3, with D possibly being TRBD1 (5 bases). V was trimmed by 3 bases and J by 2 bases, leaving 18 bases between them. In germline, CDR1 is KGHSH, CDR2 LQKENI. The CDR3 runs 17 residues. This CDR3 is CASSPASWTPYTDTQYF. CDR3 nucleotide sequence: TGTGCCAGCTCACCGGCGTCGTGGACACCTTACACAGATACGCAGTATTTT.

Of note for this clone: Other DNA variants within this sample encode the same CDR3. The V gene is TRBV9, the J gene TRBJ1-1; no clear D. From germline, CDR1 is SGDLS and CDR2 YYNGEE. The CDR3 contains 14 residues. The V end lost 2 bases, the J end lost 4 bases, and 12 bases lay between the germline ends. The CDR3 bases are TGTGCCAGCAGCGTCGGAGGGCTGGGCACTGAAGCTTTCTTT. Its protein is CASSVGGLGTEAFF.

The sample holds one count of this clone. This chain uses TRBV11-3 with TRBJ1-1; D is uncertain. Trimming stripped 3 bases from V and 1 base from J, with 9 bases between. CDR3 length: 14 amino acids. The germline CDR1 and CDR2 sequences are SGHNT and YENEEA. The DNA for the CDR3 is TGTGCCAGCAGCTTTTCAGGTCCGAACACTGAAGCTTTCTTT. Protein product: CASSFSGPNTEAFF.

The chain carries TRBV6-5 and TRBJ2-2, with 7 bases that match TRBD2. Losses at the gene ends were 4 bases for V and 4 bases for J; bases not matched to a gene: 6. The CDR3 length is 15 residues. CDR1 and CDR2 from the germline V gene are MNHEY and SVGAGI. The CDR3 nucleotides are TGTGCCAGCAGTTCCATGGGGGGGGGCACCGGGGAGCTGTTTTTT. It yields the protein CASSSMGGGTGELFF.

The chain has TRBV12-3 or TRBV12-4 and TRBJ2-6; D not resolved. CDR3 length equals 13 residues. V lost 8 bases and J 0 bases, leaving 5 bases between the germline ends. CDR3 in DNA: TGTGCCAGCGTCAACTCTGGGGCCAACGTCCTGACTTTC. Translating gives CASVNSGANVLTF.

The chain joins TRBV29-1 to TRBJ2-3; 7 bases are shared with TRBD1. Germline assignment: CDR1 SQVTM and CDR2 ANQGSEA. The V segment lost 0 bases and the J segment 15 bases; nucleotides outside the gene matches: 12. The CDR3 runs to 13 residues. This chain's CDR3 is CSVEEGAGQAAYF. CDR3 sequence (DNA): TGCAGCGTTGAAGAAGGGGCAGGACAGGCCGCCTATTTT.

The DNA for the CDR3 is TGTGCCAGCAGCGCCACGCTCGGGACAGGGCCCGATAATGAAAAACTGTTTTTT. Translating gives CASSATLGTGPDNEKLFF. The chain has TRBV9 and TRBJ1-4; 9 nucleotides line up with TRBD1. Germline lookup yields CDR1 SGDLS and CDR2 YYNGEE. The J segment lost 4 bases and the V segment lost 3 bases, leaving 13 bases of the junction unmatched. The length of the CDR3 is 18 residues.

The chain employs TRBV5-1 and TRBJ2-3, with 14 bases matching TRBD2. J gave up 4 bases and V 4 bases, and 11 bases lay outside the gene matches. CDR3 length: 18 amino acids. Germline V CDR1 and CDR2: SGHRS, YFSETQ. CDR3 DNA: TGCGCCAGCAGCGCGGGACTAGCGGGAGTAAAGTGGGCAGATACGCAGTATTTT. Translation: CASSAGLAGVKWADTQYF.

The CDR3 region has the DNA TGTGCCAGCAGGGTGACAGGGGCTCAGCCCCAGCATTTT. Its protein is CASRVTGAQPQHF. V gene TRBV12-3 or TRBV12-4 combines with J gene TRBJ1-5; 8 positions agree with TRBD1. The length of the CDR3 is 13 residues. With 6 bases clipped from V and 6 bases from J, the junction kept 4 bases outside the gene matches.

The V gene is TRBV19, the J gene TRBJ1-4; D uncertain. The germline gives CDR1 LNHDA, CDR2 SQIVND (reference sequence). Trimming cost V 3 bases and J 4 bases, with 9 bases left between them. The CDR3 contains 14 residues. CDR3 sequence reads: CASSILGLNEKLFF. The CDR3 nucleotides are TGTGCCAGTAGTATCTTGGGCCTTAATGAAAAACTGTTTTTT. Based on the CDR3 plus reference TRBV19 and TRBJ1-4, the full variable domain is DGGITQSPKYLFRKEGQNVTLSCEQNLNHDAMYWYRQDPGQGLRLIYYSQIVNDFQKGDIAEGYSVSREKKESFPLTVTSAQKNPTAFYLCASSILGLNEKLFFGSGTQLSVL.

The CDR3 coding sequence is TGTGCCAGCAGCCAGCGGGGACAGGGGGTCGGTAATGAAAAACTGTTTTTT. Translated, it gives CASSQRGQGVGNEKLFF. The genes are TRBV3-1 (or the pseudogene TRBV3-2) and TRBJ1-4; 11 positions agree with TRBD1. With 3 bases clipped from V and 4 bases from J, the junction kept 7 bases outside the gene matches. The germline V gene encodes CDR1 LGHDT and CDR2 YNNKEL (reference sequence). CDR3 size: 17 residues.

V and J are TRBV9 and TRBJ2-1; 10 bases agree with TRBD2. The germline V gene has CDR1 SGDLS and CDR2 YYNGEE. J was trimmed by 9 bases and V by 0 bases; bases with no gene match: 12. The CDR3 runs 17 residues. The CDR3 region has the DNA TGTGCCAGCAGCGTAGCTAATATAAGGACTAGCGGCGGTGAGCAGTTCTTC. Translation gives CASSVANIRTSGGEQFF.

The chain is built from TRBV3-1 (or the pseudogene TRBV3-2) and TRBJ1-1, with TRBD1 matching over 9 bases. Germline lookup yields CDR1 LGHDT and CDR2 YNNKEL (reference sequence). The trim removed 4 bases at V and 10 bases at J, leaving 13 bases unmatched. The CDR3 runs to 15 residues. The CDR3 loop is CASSLRRGQGVLAFF. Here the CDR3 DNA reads TGTGCCAGCAGCCTCCGCAGGGGACAGGGAGTTTTAGCTTTCTTT.

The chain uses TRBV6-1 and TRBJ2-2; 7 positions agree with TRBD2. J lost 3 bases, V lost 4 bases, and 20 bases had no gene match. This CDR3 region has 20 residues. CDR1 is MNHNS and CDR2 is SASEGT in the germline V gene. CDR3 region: CASSAQRAGASNWDTGELFF. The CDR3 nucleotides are TGTGCCAGCAGTGCCCAACGGGCGGGAGCGAGTAACTGGGACACCGGGGAGCTGTTTTTT.

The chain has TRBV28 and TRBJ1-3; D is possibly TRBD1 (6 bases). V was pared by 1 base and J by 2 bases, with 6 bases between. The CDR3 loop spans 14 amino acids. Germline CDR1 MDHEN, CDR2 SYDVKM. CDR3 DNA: TGTGCCAGCAGTTTATCAGGGGCTGGAAACACCATATATTTT. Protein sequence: CASSLSGAGNTIYF.

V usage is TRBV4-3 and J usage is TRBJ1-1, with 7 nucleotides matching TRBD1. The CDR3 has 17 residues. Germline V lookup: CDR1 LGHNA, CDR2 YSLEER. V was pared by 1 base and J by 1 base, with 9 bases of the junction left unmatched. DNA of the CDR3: TGCGCCAGCAGCCAAGCCTCAGGCAGGGGGGCGAACACTGAAGCTTTCTTT. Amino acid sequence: CASSQASGRGANTEAFF.

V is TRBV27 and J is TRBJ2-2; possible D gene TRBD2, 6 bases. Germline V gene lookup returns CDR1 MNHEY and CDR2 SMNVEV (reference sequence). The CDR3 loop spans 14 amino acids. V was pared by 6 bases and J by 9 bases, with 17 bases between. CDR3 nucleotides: TGTGCCAGCAGCCGGGACTCCGTTAAGCGGGAGCTGTTTTTT. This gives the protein CASSRDSVKRELFF.

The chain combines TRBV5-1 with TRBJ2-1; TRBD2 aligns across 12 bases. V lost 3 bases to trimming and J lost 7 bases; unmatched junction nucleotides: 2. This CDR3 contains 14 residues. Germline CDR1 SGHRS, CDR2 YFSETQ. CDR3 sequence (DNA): TGCGCCAGCAGCTGGACTAGCGGGGTTAATGAGCAGTTCTTC. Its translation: CASSWTSGVNEQFF. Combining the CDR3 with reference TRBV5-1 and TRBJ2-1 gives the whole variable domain KAGVTQTPRYLIKTRGQQVTLSCSPISGHRSVSWYQQTPGQGLQFLFEYFSETQRNKGNFPGRFSGRQFSNSRSEMNVSTLELGDSALYLCASSWTSGVNEQFFGPGTRLTVL.

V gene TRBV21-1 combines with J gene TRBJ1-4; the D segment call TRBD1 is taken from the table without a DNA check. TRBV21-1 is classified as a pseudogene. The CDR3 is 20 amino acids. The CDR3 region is CASSNFQTGTGGAGSEKLFF. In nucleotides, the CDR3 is TGTGCCAGCAGCAATTTCCAAACGGGGACAGGGGGCGCGGGCAGTGAAAAACTGTTTTTT.